This TCR beta chain was profiled in a study of PD-L1 blockade in urothelial cancer. Study-wide results and limits: For durable-benefit patients, tumor-associated blood clones expanded more at 3 weeks.

As to this clone: Its antigen is not identified.

Method: immunoSEQ multiplex PCR; TCRdb's copy keeps in-frame clones and lacks some. The sample holds about 80,000 clones, around four fifths seen once. Noted time point: pretreatment peripheral blood. Each individual provided 1 to 8 samples (taken pretreatment and on-treatment). This CDR3 region has 15 residues. The V end lost 0 bases, the J end lost 1 base, and 9 bases lay between the germline ends. Germline-derived CDR1 and CDR2 are SGHRS and YFSETQ. This clonotype originated in a man between 40 and 49 years old with urothelial cancer. Sample: PBMCs, taken around atezolizumab (anti-PD-L1) treatment. This chain connects TRBV5-1 to TRBJ2-3, with D maybe TRBD2 (6 bases). DNA of the CDR3: TGCGCCAGCAGCTTGGGCGGGGATCGCACAGATACGCAGTATTTT. Amino acid sequence: CASSLGGDRTDTQYF.